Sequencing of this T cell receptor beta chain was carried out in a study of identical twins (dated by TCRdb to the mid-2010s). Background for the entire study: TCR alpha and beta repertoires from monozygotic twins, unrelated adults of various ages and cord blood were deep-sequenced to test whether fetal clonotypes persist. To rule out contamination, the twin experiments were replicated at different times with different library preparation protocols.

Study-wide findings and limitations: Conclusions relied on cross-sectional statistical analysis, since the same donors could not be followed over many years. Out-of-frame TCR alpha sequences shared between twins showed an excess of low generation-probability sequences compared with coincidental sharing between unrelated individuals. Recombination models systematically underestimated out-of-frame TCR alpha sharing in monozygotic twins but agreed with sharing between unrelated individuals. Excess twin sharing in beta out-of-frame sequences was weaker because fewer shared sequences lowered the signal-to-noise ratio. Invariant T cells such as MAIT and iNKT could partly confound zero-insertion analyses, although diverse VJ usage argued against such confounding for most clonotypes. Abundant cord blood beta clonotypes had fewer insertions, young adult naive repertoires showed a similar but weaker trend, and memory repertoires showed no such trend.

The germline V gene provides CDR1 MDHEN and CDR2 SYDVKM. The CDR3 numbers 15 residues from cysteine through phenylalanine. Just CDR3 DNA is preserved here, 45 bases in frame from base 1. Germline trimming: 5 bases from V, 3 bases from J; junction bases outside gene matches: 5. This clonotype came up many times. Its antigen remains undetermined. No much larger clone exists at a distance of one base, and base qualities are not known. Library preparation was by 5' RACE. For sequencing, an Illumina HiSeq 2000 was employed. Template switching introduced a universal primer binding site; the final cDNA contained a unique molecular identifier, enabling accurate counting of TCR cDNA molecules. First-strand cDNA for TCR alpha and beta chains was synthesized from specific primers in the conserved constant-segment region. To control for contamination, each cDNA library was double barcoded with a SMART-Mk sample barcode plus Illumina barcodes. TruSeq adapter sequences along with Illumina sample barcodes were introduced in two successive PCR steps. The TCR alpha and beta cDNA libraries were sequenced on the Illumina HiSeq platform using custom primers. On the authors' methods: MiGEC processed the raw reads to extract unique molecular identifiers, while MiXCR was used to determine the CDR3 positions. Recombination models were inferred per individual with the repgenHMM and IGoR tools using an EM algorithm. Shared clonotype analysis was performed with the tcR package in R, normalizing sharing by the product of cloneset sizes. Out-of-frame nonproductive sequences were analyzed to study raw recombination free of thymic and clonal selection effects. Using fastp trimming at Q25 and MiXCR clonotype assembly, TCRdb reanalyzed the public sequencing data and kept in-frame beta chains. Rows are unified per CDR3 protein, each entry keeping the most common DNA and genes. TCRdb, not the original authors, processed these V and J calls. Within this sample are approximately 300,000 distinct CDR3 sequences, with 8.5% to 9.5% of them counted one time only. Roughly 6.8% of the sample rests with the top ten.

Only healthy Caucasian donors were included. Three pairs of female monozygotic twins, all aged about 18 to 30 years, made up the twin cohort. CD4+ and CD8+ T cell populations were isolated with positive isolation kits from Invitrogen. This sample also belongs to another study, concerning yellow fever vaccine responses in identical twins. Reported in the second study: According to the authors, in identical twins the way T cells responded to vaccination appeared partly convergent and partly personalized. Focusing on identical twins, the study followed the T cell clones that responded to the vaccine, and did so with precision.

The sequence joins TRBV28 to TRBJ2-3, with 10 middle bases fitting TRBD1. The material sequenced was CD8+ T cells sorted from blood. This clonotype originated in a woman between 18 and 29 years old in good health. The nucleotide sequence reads TGTGCCAGCAGTGACGGGACAGGGGAAACAGATACGCAGTATTTT. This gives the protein CASSDGTGETDTQYF.